These T cell receptor beta chains were read from a single sample in a study of T cell repertoires in cytomegalovirus infection. TCRdb passed the reads through MiXCR, listing each CDR3 protein once. The table records 900,000 to 950,000 distinct CDR3 sequences, approximately 30% of them present only once. These TCRs are of unknown antigen specificity. The sample consisted of cultured CD8+ T cells from PBMCs, taken from culture after CMV antigen stimulation. The receptor source for this set is a human donor in good health (CMV status not recorded). Some clones in this sample may be carry-over from other donors' samples. The CDR3 runs from the conserved cysteine through the conserved F or W. A D gene is named only where the DNA matches it firmly. Clone size is stated in some rows and not others, as once, few, many or a class when expanded.

>.|TRBJ2-5|TRBV6-5|few
TGTGCCAGCAGTTACGAGCTTTCTGAGACCCAGTACTTC
CASSYELSETQYF
>.|TRBJ1-2|TRBV6-2/TRBV6-3|few
TGTGCCAGCAGTTGGGTCCTACAAGGCTACACCTTC
CASSWVLQGYTF
>TRBD1|TRBJ2-3|TRBV7-9|many
TGTGCCAGCAGTTTTCCGGGACAGGCTACCGGCCCTCAGCAGTATTTT
CASSFPGQATGPQQYF
>TRBD2|TRBJ2-2|TRBV6-6|few
TGTGCCAGCATCCCCAGCGGGGGGTCATTAAAGAACACCGGGGAGCTGTTTTTT
CASIPSGGSLKNTGELFF
>.|TRBJ1-2|TRBV3-1|many
TGTGCCAGCAGCCAAGATACAGGGCCCCGATGGGGCTACACCTTC
CASSQDTGPRWGYTF
>.|TRBJ2-3|TRBV27|.
TGTGCCAGCATAGGGGGGGCGACAGATACGCAGTATTTT
CASIGGATDTQYF
>TRBD1|TRBJ1-2|TRBV19|many
TGTGCCACGACAGGGGGCTATGGCTACACCTTC
CATTGGYGYTF
>.|TRBJ1-1|TRBV6-6|.
TGTGCCAGCAGTTACTCTAGTTTGGCGGTTGACACTGAAGCTTTCTTT
CASSYSSLAVDTEAFF
>TRBD1|TRBJ1-2|TRBV7-8|many
TGTGCCAGCAGCTTAAGGTCGACAGGGGATGGCTACACCTTC
CASSLRSTGDGYTF
>.|TRBJ2-1|TRBV15|.
TGTGCCACCAGTGGGGATTACAATGAGCAGTTCTTC
CATSGDYNEQFF
>.|TRBJ2-6|TRBV12-5|.
TGTGCTAGTGGCACGAACCCTGGGGCCAACGTCCTGACTTTC
CASGTNPGANVLTF
>.|TRBJ1-1|TRBV5-5|.
TGTGCCAGCAGCTTGATCTGGGGCACTGAAGCTTTCTTT
CASSLIWGTEAFF
>.|TRBJ2-7|TRBV10-3|.
TGTGCCGCCGCACGTGGGGAATCCTACGAGCAGTACTTC
CAAARGESYEQYF
>.|TRBJ1-1|TRBV19|.
TGTGCCAGTAGTATAGATCCTTACCCCCGGAACACTGAAGCTTTCTTT
CASSIDPYPRNTEAFF
>.|TRBJ1-2|TRBV29-1|.
TGCAGCGTTGATCCCCTGTGGGAGTATGGCTACACCTTC
CSVDPLWEYGYTF
>TRBD1|TRBJ2-1|TRBV27|.
TGTGCCAGCACCATGGGGACAGGTGGCAATGAGCAGTTCTTC
CASTMGTGGNEQFF
>.|TRBJ1-5|TRBV2|.
TGTGCCAGCAGTAACCGGTTAGAAGGACAGCCCCAGCATTTT
CASSNRLEGQPQHF
>.|TRBJ2-7|TRBV12-3/TRBV12-4|.
TGTGCCAGCAGTTCCAATGAGGGGGGATCTTCTCTTTACGAGCAGTACTTC
CASSSNEGGSSLYEQYF
>.|TRBJ1-4|TRBV6-5|.
TGTGCCAGCAGCAACGGGTACAGGGTCGGTGAAAAACTGTTTTTT
CASSNGYRVGEKLFF
>TRBD2|TRBJ2-3|TRBV28|.
TGTGCCACCTCTAGCGGGGATGATACGCAGTATTTT
CATSSGDDTQYF
>.|TRBJ1-1|TRBV6-2/TRBV6-3|few
TGTGCCAGCAGTTACCTGGACACCCCGGGGACTGAAGCTTTCTTT
CASSYLDTPGTEAFF
>.|TRBJ2-5|TRBV27|few
TGTGCCAGCAGTCCAGACCCGGGGCGGGCCCAAGAGACCCAGTACTTC
CASSPDPGRAQETQYF
>TRBD1|TRBJ1-2|TRBV7-9|few
TGTGCCAGCAGCCATACAGGGGGCTACGGCTACACCTTC
CASSHTGGYGYTF
>.|TRBJ1-4|TRBV19|.
TGTGCCAGTAGTCCGTTCTGGGACGAGGAAAAACTGTTTTTT
CASSPFWDEEKLFF
>.|TRBJ2-2|TRBV20-1|.
TGCAGTGCTATATGGACCGGGGAGCTGTTTTTT
CSAIWTGELFF
>.|TRBJ1-6|TRBV19|few
TGTGCCAGTAGAACAAAGGTCGTGAATTCACCCCTCCACTTT
CASRTKVVNSPLHF
>.|TRBJ1-2|TRBV7-6|many
TGTGCCAGCAGCCCAGCCAGTCCGAACTATGGCTACACCTTC
CASSPASPNYGYTF
>.|TRBJ2-5|TRBV27|few
TGTGCCAGCAGCCACCGGAGCATCGGGGAGACCCAGTACTTC
CASSHRSIGETQYF
>TRBD2|TRBJ2-1|TRBV5-5|.
TGTGCCAGCAGTGGTCTAGCGGGGGGGCGGAGGAGGAATGAGCAGTTCTTC
CASSGLAGGRRRNEQFF
>TRBD2|TRBJ2-1|TRBV19|.
TGTGCCAGTAGTAAGCTAGCGGGGGGCAATGAGCAGTTCTTC
CASSKLAGGNEQFF
>.|TRBJ1-2|TRBV29-1|few
TGCAGCGTAGACAGCAACTATGGCTACACCTTC
CSVDSNYGYTF
>.|TRBJ1-1|TRBV10-3|.
TGTGCCATCAGTGACAGCACTGAAGCTTTCTTT
CAISDSTEAFF
>.|TRBJ2-5|TRBV7-6|many
TGTGCCAGCAGCTTAGGGGTCAGCTTTGACGGGGAGACCCAGTACTTC
CASSLGVSFDGETQYF
>TRBD1|TRBJ2-1|TRBV11-2|.
TGTGCCAGCAGCCCGAACAGGGGATGGGAGCAGTTCTTC
CASSPNRGWEQFF
>.|TRBJ2-2|TRBV9|.
TGTGCCAGCAGCGGGGGGGCCGCCGGGGAGCTGTTTTTT
CASSGGAAGELFF
>.|TRBJ2-1|TRBV4-1|.
TGCACCAGCAGCCAAGGCGGGGACAATGAGCAGTTCTTC
CTSSQGGDNEQFF